This paragraph covers one T cell receptor beta chain sequence. The antigen is not known. The data are from a study of cytomegalovirus exposure and HLA in healthy donors. General study points: Most TCR sequences proved rare, with some public TCRs found in many donors. Reports state that TCR beta sequences accurately predicted most subjects' HLA-A and HLA-B alleles. Follow-up analysis seemed to connect common viral pathogens with several of the most significant clusters identified.

The germline V gene encodes CDR1 KGHSH and CDR2 LQKENI. The CDR3 length is 16 residues. The junction had 9 bases not matched to a gene; V was cut back by 3 bases and J by 3 bases. PCR involved 60 Vbeta and 13 Jbeta primers. The assay was immunoSEQ multiplex PCR, and TCRdb's table has in-frame clones only and misses some. This table has 120,000 to 150,000 clones, roughly 62% appearing once. Healthy bone marrow donors made up the cohort. The source is a male donor in good health and CMV-seronegative. The specimen sequenced was PBMCs. The genes are TRBV18 and TRBJ2-7, with 9 nucleotides matching TRBD1. The CDR3 DNA sequence: TGTGCCAGCTCACCGTCACAGGGGGCGCCTGGCTACGAGCAGTACTTC. It encodes CASSPSQGAPGYEQYF.